Given below is one TCR beta chain in context. The antigen this receptor binds is unknown. No much larger clonotype is one base removed from it; base qualities were not supplied. These data belong to a study of T cell responses to AZD1222 COVID-19 vaccine (dated by TCRdb to about 2021). In the study overall: TCR sequencing covered approximately 230 trial participants: some 210 given two doses of AZD1222 and 26 given two doses of MenACWY control vaccine. Trial participants were enrolled by age into 18-55, 56-69 and 70-plus year subgroups, with approximately 160, 26 and 62 TCR-sequenced participants respectively.

What the study reported, not specific to this receptor: After two AZD1222 doses, spike-specific TCR breadth and depth were significantly higher than at day 0 and than in MenACWY recipients. Reportedly, almost half of the unique spike-specific TCRs recognized epitopes lying outside the regions that are mutated in the B.1.351 and B.1.1.7 variants. Because no day 14 peak-response samples were available, the repertoires could be characterized only after the peak T cell response. CD4 TCRs associated with the vaccine covered the entire spike protein, and the dominant responses were in regions 160-218 and 743-854. Conclusions about previously exposed vaccinees are limited, since just 5 to 7 AZD1222 recipients were seropositive for SARS-CoV-2 at baseline. Participants were mostly white British, with more females than males. The authors suggested clonal diversity may have been underestimated. The 56-69-year group was small, and its depth increase did not reach significance, likely because of low power.

Interpreted using the paper, the time point label stands for: about 28 days (+/-7) after the second vaccine dose. AZD1222 recipients whose second dose came at about 4 weeks and those whose second dose came at about 12 weeks were combined into one group, since spike-specific TCR depth and breadth did not differ between the two schedules. Samples from vaccinated people were obtained from the UK trials COV001 and COV002, which included a single-blind randomized controlled phase 2/3 trial of AZD1222 (ChAdOx1 nCoV-19) in healthy adults. Trial participant PBMC samples were collected at day 0 and day 28 after the second dose for TCRbeta chain sequencing. The CDR3 regions of human TCRbeta chains were subjected to immunosequencing. The original methods were these. Repertoire TCRs were checked for matches against a reference library of SARS-CoV-2-specific TCRs that had been generated using the MIRA antigen-specificity platform. Breadth was defined as the fraction of unique TCRs that were SARS-CoV-2-associated, and depth was defined as the fraction of total T cells that were SARS-CoV-2-associated. Using the MIRA data, each spike-specific TCR was assigned both to the spike region to which the TCR was reactive and to a CD4 or CD8 class. Log10-transformed breadth and depth values were compared by one-way ANOVA with Sidak's multiple comparisons tests. TCRdb's version of the immuneACCESS table is confined to in-frame rearrangements and falls short of the full clone set. An unresolved V gene accounts for under half of the shortfall where checked; the remainder is of unknown origin. The DNA gave D and trimming, while V, J and clone size come from that table. The sample includes 60,000 to 80,000 clones, with around three quarters observed a single time. Of the sample, 47% is held by the ten largest clones.

The germline V and J ends show losses of 3 bases and 6 bases respectively, and no gene match explains 14 bases of the junction. The germline V gene gives CDR1 as MNHNS and CDR2 as SASEGT. The CDR3 numbers 16 residues from cysteine through phenylalanine. The DNA shown is the 48-base CDR3, in frame from base 1. The clonotype was recovered from an adult who received the AZD1222 COVID-19 vaccine. The receptor chain draws on TRBV6-1 and TRBJ2-7, with 7 junctional bases fitting TRBD2. The source was peripheral blood, collected 28 days after the second AZD1222 dose. The DNA is TGTGCCAGCAGTGATGGCGGGAGTATCCTCTTCCTCGAGCAGTACTTC. This is translated as CASSDGGSILFLEQYF.